The 20 T cell receptor beta chains reported below all come from one sample, sequenced in a study of T cell repertoires in cytomegalovirus infection. TCRdb redid the calling of the reads with MiXCR, one entry per CDR3 protein. The profile shows about 300,000 distinct CDR3 sequences, roughly 9.3% of them singletons. The sample taken for sequencing was PBMCs. Receptors originate from a human donor in good health (CMV status not recorded). Some clones in this sample may be carry-over from other donors' samples.

This clonotype was seen repeatedly, ten times or more. This rearrangement joins TRBV12-3 or TRBV12-4 to TRBJ2-3, with D possibly TRBD2 on 5 matching bases. Trimming removed 1 base from V and 2 bases from J, with 7 bases in between. The CDR3 length is 14 residues. CDR3 sequence: CASSLELDTDTQYF. The CDR3 DNA reads as TGTGCCAGCAGTTTAGAACTAGACACAGATACGCAGTATTTT.

The chain employs TRBV6-6 and TRBJ1-4; D remains ambiguous. Germline V gene lookup returns CDR1 MNHNY and CDR2 SVGAGI (reference sequence). V shed 6 bases and J shed 8 bases, with 19 bases lying between them. The CDR3 runs to 15 residues. CDR3 sequence (DNA): TGTGCCAGCAGCCAGCCCGATGGGTTACGGGAAAAACTGTTTTTT. It is translated as CASSQPDGLREKLFF.

V gene TRBV19 combines with J gene TRBJ1-3; D is uncertain. V was cut by 3 bases and J by 4 bases, with 13 bases left in between. Germline CDR1 and CDR2: LNHDA and SQIVND (reference sequence). The CDR3 spans 15 residues. The CDR3 here is CASSISPSAGNTIYF. In DNA, the CDR3 is TGTGCCAGTAGTATCTCCCCCTCAGCAGGAAACACCATATATTTT. The variable domain in full, completed from reference TRBV19 and TRBJ1-3, reads DGGITQSPKYLFRKEGQNVTLSCEQNLNHDAMYWYRQDPGQGLRLIYYSQIVNDFQKGDIAEGYSVSREKKESFPLTVTSAQKNPTAFYLCASSISPSAGNTIYFGEGSWLTVV.

V gene TRBV19 combines with J gene TRBJ1-5, with D maybe TRBD1 (6 bases). The CDR3 covers 16 residues. V shed 7 bases and J shed 1 base, with 17 bases lying between them. From germline, CDR1 is LNHDA and CDR2 SQIVND (reference sequence). DNA for the CDR3: TGTGCCAGTACCCCTCTCGGGACACCGAGCAATCAGCCCCAGCATTTT. It translates to CASTPLGTPSNQPQHF.

In its sample, this clonotype was seen many times. The chain employs TRBV28 and TRBJ2-5; 8 bases are shared with TRBD2. V trimming: 4 bases; J trimming: 2 bases; junction bases outside the gene matches: 9. The CDR3 length is 16 residues. Per the germline V gene, CDR1 is MDHEN and CDR2 is SYDVKM. CDR3 residues: CASSSPGGTAQETQYF. In DNA form, the CDR3 reads TGTGCCAGCAGTTCCCCGGGAGGGACGGCGCAAGAGACCCAGTACTTC.

This clonotype has at least ten counts. The chain joins TRBV23-1 to TRBJ1-5; 11 nucleotides agree with TRBD1. TRBV23-1 is designated an ORF whose function remains uncertain. This CDR3 spans 17 amino acids. Losses at the gene ends were 0 bases for V and 2 bases for J; bases not matched to a gene: 3. In DNA, the CDR3 is TGCGCCAGCAGTCAATCGGACAGGGGGCAAGGCAATCAGCCCCAGCATTTT. This sequence encodes CASSQSDRGQGNQPQHF.

About this clonotype: This could be a read error, since a much larger clone is one nucleotide away. The chain joins TRBV28 to TRBJ2-3; 12 bases fit TRBD1. The J segment lost 5 bases and the V segment lost 4 bases, leaving 10 bases of the junction unmatched. The CDR3 is 17 residues long. Germline V lookup: CDR1 MDHEN, CDR2 SYDVKM. CDR3 sequence reads: CASSSSGTGGTQDTQYF. In DNA form, the CDR3 reads TGTGCCAGCAGTTCCTCCGGGACAGGGGGCACCCAAGATACGCAGTATTTT.

The table lists this clonotype with a few counts. V and J are TRBV6-2 or TRBV6-3 and TRBJ1-2; D gene ambiguous. The germline gives CDR1 MNHEY, CDR2 SVGEGT. Between the trimmed V and J ends, which lost 8 bases and 8 bases, there was a span of 18 bases. CDR3 length: 13 amino acids. This CDR3 is CASVNSLNGGYTF. Written as DNA, the CDR3 is TGTGCCAGCGTAAATTCCCTCAATGGCGGCTACACCTTC.

This clonotype has ten or more counts. The chain's CDR3 is CASSRTSGGGETQYF. CDR3 in DNA: TGTGCCAGCAGCAGGACTAGCGGGGGAGGGGAGACCCAGTACTTC. The rearrangement uses TRBV7-2 and TRBJ2-5, with TRBD2 matching over 13 bases. This CDR3 spans 15 amino acids. Per germline, CDR1 SGHTA and CDR2 FQGNSA. V dropped 5 bases and J dropped 5; count of bases not matched to a gene: 5.

The V gene is TRBV20-1, the J gene TRBJ2-7, with D tentatively TRBD1 (6 bases). Per the germline V gene, CDR1 is DFQATT and CDR2 is SNEGSKA (reference sequence). V lost 4 bases, J lost 3 bases, and 13 bases lay in between. The CDR3 has 13 residues. CDR3 in DNA: TGCAGTGCTACTGGTGGGGGCCTCTACGAGCAGTACGTC. This codes for CSATGGGLYEQYV.

The gene calls are TRBV15 and TRBJ2-7, with D possibly being TRBD1 or TRBD2 (6 bases each). Germline CDR1 is LNHNV and CDR2 is YYDKDF (reference sequence). Trimming removed 0 bases at V and 1 base at J, with 19 bases between. The CDR3 runs 18 residues. CDR3 sequence reads: CATSRDHPGAALSYEQYV. The CDR3 DNA follows: TGTGCCACCAGCAGAGATCACCCGGGGGCCGCACTATCCTACGAGCAGTACGTC.

A remark on this clonotype: A much more abundant neighbour one base away suggests this may be a read error. Because it lacks the conserved phenylalanine or tryptophan at the end, this CDR3 is likely a read error. The rearrangement joins TRBV28 to TRBJ2-5; 9 nucleotides match TRBD1. V lost 8 bases and J lost 4; bases outside the gene matches: 2. This CDR3 contains 12 residues. CDR1 and CDR2 (germline): MDHEN, SYDVKM. CDR3 DNA: TGTGCCAGCGGGACAGGGCTAGAGACCCAGTACTGC. Protein product: CASGTGLETQYC.

V is TRBV5-1 and J is TRBJ1-4, with D unclear. This CDR3 has 14 residues. V lost 4 bases to trimming and J lost 4 bases, with 11 bases between them. Looked up from germline, CDR1 is SGHRS and CDR2 is YFSETQ. The CDR3 sequence is CASSPDPVNEKLFF. CDR3 sequence (DNA): TGCGCCAGCAGCCCCGATCCGGTTAATGAAAAACTGTTTTTT.

This clonotype showed up just a few times. The V and J genes are TRBV3-1 and TRBJ2-7; TRBD1 aligns across 7 bases. This CDR3 region has 13 residues. The germline CDR1 and CDR2 sequences are LGHDT and YNNKEL (reference sequence). With V trimmed by 4 bases and J by 6 bases, 6 bases remained unmatched. The CDR3: CASSPRQGGEQYF. CDR3 nucleotide sequence: TGTGCCAGCAGCCCCCGACAGGGCGGCGAGCAGTACTTC.

In this sample, this clonotype turned up a few times. The chain uses TRBV9 and TRBJ2-7, with 11 positions matching TRBD1. Germline-derived CDR1 and CDR2 are SGDLS and YYNGEE. The CDR3 totals 15 residues. Trimming at V came to 4 bases and at J to 3 bases, leaving 6 bases not matched to a gene. CDR3 residues: CASSPPGTGGYEQYF. The DNA of the CDR3 is TGTGCCAGCAGCCCGCCCGGGACAGGGGGCTACGAGCAGTACTTC. The entire variable domain, with the rest obtained from reference TRBV9 and TRBJ2-7, is as follows: DSGVTQTPKHLITATGQRVTLRCSPRSGDLSVYWYQQSLDQGLQFLIQYYNGEERAKGNILERFSAQQFPDLHSELNLSSLELGDSALYFCASSPPGTGGYEQYFGPGTRLTVT.

At least ten counts were recorded for this clonotype. This chain joins TRBV6-2 or TRBV6-3 and TRBJ1-5, with TRBD1 identical over 9 bases. The CDR3 is 18 residues long. Germline V lookup: CDR1 MNHEY, CDR2 SVGEGT. V was clipped by 2 bases and J by 2 bases; unmatched bases: 10. CDR3 in DNA: TGTGCCAGCAGTTACCTAACAGACCGGACAGGGGGCAATCAGCCCCAGCATTTT. Its protein is CASSYLTDRTGGNQPQHF.

This clonotype was seen ten or more times. In DNA, the CDR3 is TGTGCCAGCAGCCAAGATCAGAGCTACGAGCAGTACGTC. It is translated as CASSQDQSYEQYV. The chain is built from TRBV4-2 and TRBJ2-7; D uncertain. V lost 0 bases to trimming and J lost 3 bases, with 6 bases between them. CDR3 length: 13 residues. The germline gives CDR1 LGHNA, CDR2 YNFKEQ.

This clonotype was counted ten times or more. The genes are TRBV12-3 or TRBV12-4 and TRBJ2-4, with D possibly TRBD1 on 6 matching bases. CDR3 length: 14 residues. The germline V and J ends were trimmed by 4 bases and 0 bases, with 7 bases remaining between them. CDR3 DNA: TGTGCCAGCAGTTCGACAGGAGCCAAAAACATTCAGTACTTC. It translates to CASSSTGAKNIQYF.

The CDR3 DNA reads as TGTGCCAGCAGCCCCAGGGCTGATGGATACGAGCAGTACGTC. Protein product: CASSPRADGYEQYV. This sequence joins TRBV6-6 and TRBJ2-7; a weak D match, TRBD1 (5 bases). Germline assignment: CDR1 MNHNY and CDR2 SVGAGI (reference sequence). This CDR3 has 14 residues. Trimming shortened V by 6 bases and J by 4 bases, and 16 bases separated the two germline ends.

This chain joins TRBV12-3 or TRBV12-4 and TRBJ1-5; D ambiguous. The CDR3 has 14 amino acids. Trimming left V 3 bases short and J 7 bases short, with 13 bases between. The CDR3 is CASSLADWKQPQHF. The CDR3 coding sequence is TGTGCCAGCAGTTTGGCAGATTGGAAACAGCCCCAGCATTTT.